The 24 T cell receptor beta chains in this list originate from one sample, sequenced in a study of blood T cell repertoires in COVID-19. Clones were sequenced by immunoSEQ multiplex PCR, and TCRdb holds only the in-frame ones, with some missing. The repertoire has about 270,000 clones, roughly 84% of them found once; the top ten carry roughly 8.6%. Input material: peripheral blood. The receptors come from a human donor in a cohort sampled during active COVID-19.

This clone has just one count. The V call is TRBV6-5, the J call TRBJ2-1; 8 nucleotides agree with TRBD1. CDR3 length: 14 residues. Germline V gene data show CDR1 as MNHEY and CDR2 as SVGAGI. J lost 7 bases, V lost 6 bases, and 8 bases had no gene match. The CDR3 DNA reads TGTGCCAGCAGCTCGGGACAGGACCCTAATGAGCAGTTCTTC. Protein: CASSSGQDPNEQFF.

V gene TRBV13 combines with J gene TRBJ2-3, with 8 bases matching TRBD2. The germline V gene encodes CDR1 PRHDT and CDR2 FYEKMQ (reference sequence). This CDR3 comprises 19 residues. The ends lost 5 bases at V and 4 bases at J; junction bases unmatched: 20. The DNA of the CDR3 is TGTGCCAGCAGCAAAAGGTGGGGTAGCGGGGTGCTCAAAGCAGATACGCAGTATTTT. Translating gives CASSKRWGSGVLKADTQYF.

The CDR3, as DNA: TGTGCCAGCAGCCGCAGGGTTCACGAGCAGTACTTC. Translated, it gives CASSRRVHEQYF. This sequence joins TRBV12-3 or TRBV12-4 and TRBJ2-7; possibly TRBD1 for D (5 bases). V lost 6 bases and J lost 5, with 11 bases in between. This CDR3 has 12 residues.

The J gene is TRBJ2-7, the V gene TRBV5-1; D possibly corresponds to TRBD1 (6 bases). The CDR3 covers 14 residues. V was shortened by 4 bases and J by 2 bases, with 13 bases between the two germline ends. Germline lookup yields CDR1 SGHRS and CDR2 YFSETQ. In nucleotides, the CDR3 is TGCGCCAGCAGCCTGGGCACAGGGCCCTACGAGCAGTACTTC. Its translation: CASSLGTGPYEQYF. Combining the CDR3 with reference TRBV5-1 and TRBJ2-7 gives the whole variable domain KAGVTQTPRYLIKTRGQQVTLSCSPISGHRSVSWYQQTPGQGLQFLFEYFSETQRNKGNFPGRFSGRQFSNSRSEMNVSTLELGDSALYLCASSLGTGPYEQYFGPGTRLTVT.

The chain combines TRBV12-3 or TRBV12-4 with TRBJ1-1; possibly TRBD1 for D (5 bases). V was pared by 4 bases and J by 7 bases, with 7 bases between. The CDR3 contains 11 residues. CDR3: CASSSRGEAFF. The DNA for the CDR3 is TGTGCCAGCAGTTCAAGGGGTGAAGCTTTCTTT.

This chain joins TRBV6-5 and TRBJ1-4; 9 bases map to TRBD1. The germline V gene has CDR1 MNHEY and CDR2 SVGAGI. The CDR3 consists of 15 residues. Trimming at V came to 9 bases and at J to 4 bases, leaving 9 bases not matched to a gene. CDR3 loop: CARLWEGQGNEKLFF. The CDR3 DNA reads as TGTGCCAGACTTTGGGAGGGACAGGGTAATGAAAAACTGTTTTTT.

This chain uses TRBV6-6 with TRBJ2-5, with 9 bases that match TRBD1. CDR1 is MNHNY, CDR2 SVGAGI, per germline (reference sequence). With 6 bases clipped from V and 3 bases from J, the junction kept 5 bases outside the gene matches. The CDR3 contains 14 residues. The CDR3 DNA follows: TGTGCCAGCAGCTTAGGACAGGGGAAAGAGACCCAGTACTTC. Translated, it gives CASSLGQGKETQYF.

This clone is a singleton in its sample. This rearrangement joins TRBV5-1 to TRBJ2-1, with 9 bases lining up with TRBD1. This CDR3 region has 15 residues. Germline-derived CDR1 and CDR2 are SGHRS and YFSETQ. J was trimmed by 7 bases and V by 7 bases; bases with no gene match: 12. The CDR3 here is CASRRTGDLLNEQFF. In DNA, the CDR3 is TGCGCCAGCCGAAGGACAGGGGACCTCTTAAATGAGCAGTTCTTC.

The genes are TRBV10-2 and TRBJ1-5; TRBD1 might be the D (6 bases). The V end was cut by 6 bases, the J end by 5 bases, with 20 bases between. CDR3 length: 16 residues. Germline V lookup: CDR1 WSHSY, CDR2 SAAADI. CDR3 bases: TGCGCCAGCAGAAAAGGGGGAGAGGGCCAGTATCAGCCCCAGCATTTT. The encoded protein is CASRKGGEGQYQPQHF.

This clone has a count of ten or more. This chain links TRBV28 with TRBJ2-7, with 11 bases identical to TRBD1. The V segment lost 6 bases and the J segment 9 bases; nucleotides outside the gene matches: 13. This CDR3 is built from 15 residues. CDR1 MDHEN and CDR2 SYDVKM come from the germline V gene. CDR3 sequence: CASRSSPGQGGRQYF. CDR3 DNA sequence: TGTGCCAGCAGATCCTCGCCGGGACAGGGGGGCCGGCAGTACTTC.

The rearrangement joins TRBV19 to TRBJ2-6; possibly TRBD1 for D (5 bases). The germline V gene has CDR1 LNHDA and CDR2 SQIVND (reference sequence). Trimming stripped 3 bases from V and 0 bases from J, with 15 bases between. The CDR3 is 18 amino acids. CDR3 protein: CASSIRQSLSSGANVLTF. CDR3 DNA sequence: TGTGCCAGTAGTATCCGACAGTCATTAAGCTCTGGGGCCAACGTCCTGACTTTC.

The chain combines TRBV2 with TRBJ2-1; 7 positions match TRBD2. V dropped 5 bases and J dropped 0; count of bases not matched to a gene: 4. This CDR3 comprises 15 residues. Germline V lookup: CDR1 SNHLY, CDR2 FYNNEI. The CDR3 loop is CASSWDYSSYNEQFF. DNA of the CDR3: TGTGCCAGCAGTTGGGACTACAGCTCCTACAATGAGCAGTTCTTC.

The chain uses TRBV5-1 and TRBJ2-2, with 9 bases that match TRBD1. CDR3 length equals 15 residues. V was clipped by 4 bases and J by 6 bases; unmatched bases: 7. Germline V lookup: CDR1 SGHRS, CDR2 YFSETQ. CDR3 coding DNA: TGCGCCAGCAGCCCGGGGACAGGGAGGTCCGGGGAGCTGTTTTTT. Translation gives CASSPGTGRSGELFF.

V usage is TRBV4-3 and J usage is TRBJ1-2, with 8 bases identical to TRBD1. Germline assignment: CDR1 LGHNA and CDR2 YSLEER. The CDR3 extends over 15 amino acids. Trimming took 3 bases from V and 4 from J; bases not matched to a gene: 7. CDR3 DNA: TGCGCCAGCAGCCAGCAGCAGGGGGCGGGCTATGGCTACACCTTC. It codes for CASSQQQGAGYGYTF.

This sequence joins TRBV3-1 (or the pseudogene TRBV3-2) and TRBJ1-6, with no clear D. There are 15 residues in the CDR3. Trimming took off 0 bases at V and 6 bases at J, with 9 bases between the two ends. Looked up from germline, CDR1 is LGHDT and CDR2 is YNNKEL (reference sequence). The CDR3 bases are TGTGCCAGCAGCCAAGACCCCACATTTAATTCACCCCTCCACTTT. Translating it yields CASSQDPTFNSPLHF.

The chain recombines TRBV27 with TRBJ2-1; D call uncertain. This CDR3 has 14 residues. Germline V gene sequence: CDR1 MNHEY, CDR2 SMNVEV (reference sequence). Trimming removed 2 bases at V and 3 bases at J, with 8 bases between. CDR3 DNA: TGTGCCAGCAGTTTAATCAACGGCTACAATGAGCAGTTCTTC. The encoded protein is CASSLINGYNEQFF.

The chain carries TRBV5-1 and TRBJ1-2, with 9 bases identical to TRBD1. The CDR3 loop spans 16 amino acids. V dropped 4 bases and J dropped 4; count of bases not matched to a gene: 11. From germline, CDR1 is SGHRS and CDR2 YFSETQ. The CDR3 loop reads CASSPATGQGFYGYTF. In DNA, the CDR3 is TGCGCCAGCAGCCCAGCGACGGGACAGGGCTTCTATGGCTACACCTTC.

J is TRBJ1-3 and V is TRBV5-6, with D hard to call. Germline V gene lookup returns CDR1 SGHDT and CDR2 YYEEEE. The CDR3 consists of 13 residues. Trimming removed 2 bases at V and 0 bases at J, with 3 bases between. The CDR3 sequence: CASSFNSGNTIYF. The DNA of the CDR3 is TGTGCCAGCAGCTTTAACTCTGGAAACACCATATATTTT.

The chain uses TRBV30 and TRBJ2-1, with 10 bases fitting TRBD1. There are 15 residues in the CDR3. V was clipped by 4 bases and J by 6 bases; unmatched bases: 9. Germline values: CDR1 GTSNPN, CDR2 SVGIG (reference sequence). The CDR3 reads CAWTFRDRGSNEQFF. The CDR3 DNA is TGTGCCTGGACTTTCCGGGACAGGGGATCCAATGAGCAGTTCTTC.

The CDR3 loop is CASSLLRQGYGYTF. In DNA, the CDR3 is TGCGCCAGCAGCCTTTTGAGGCAGGGCTATGGCTACACCTTC. The rearrangement joins TRBV5-1 to TRBJ1-2, with a possible D match to TRBD1 (5 bases). Germline lookup yields CDR1 SGHRS and CDR2 YFSETQ. Trimming shortened V by 4 bases and J by 4 bases, and 14 bases separated the two germline ends. CDR3 length: 14 amino acids.

On this clone itself: The sample holds other DNA sequences that translate to the same CDR3. The chain combines TRBV5-1 with TRBJ1-1; no clear D. The V gene's germline CDR1 is SGHRS and CDR2 YFSETQ. The CDR3 extends over 12 amino acids. Trimming took 4 bases from V and 4 from J, leaving 8 bases between them. The CDR3, as DNA: TGCGCCAGCAGCCGTGAGGGCACTGAAGCTTTCTTT. This sequence encodes CASSREGTEAFF.

CDR3 in DNA: TGTGCCAGCAGTTTAGTGTCGGTGGATACGCAGTATTTT. Translating it yields CASSLVSVDTQYF. This chain connects TRBV27 to TRBJ2-3; no definite D call. Germline values: CDR1 MNHEY, CDR2 SMNVEV (reference sequence). V dropped 2 bases and J dropped 6 bases, with 9 bases sitting between them. The CDR3 totals 13 residues.

This sequence joins TRBV5-1 and TRBJ1-1; TRBD1 matches at 7 bases. The CDR3 sequence is 14 residues long. V was pared by 5 bases and J by 4 bases, with 8 bases of the junction left unmatched. Germline V gene data show CDR1 as SGHRS and CDR2 as YFSETQ. The CDR3 sequence: CASRGTADVTEAFF. The CDR3 bases are TGCGCCAGCAGAGGGACAGCTGATGTCACTGAAGCTTTCTTT.

This chain joins TRBV6-6 and TRBJ2-1, with 8 bases that match TRBD2. The germline gives CDR1 MNHNY, CDR2 SVGAGI (reference sequence). CDR3 length: 14 amino acids. Germline trimming cut 10 bases from V and 0 bases from J; bases unmatched to any gene: 5. DNA of the CDR3: TGTGCCACCGCGGGGGGCCACTCCTACAATGAGCAGTTCTTC. Amino acid sequence: CATAGGHSYNEQFF.